Below are 4 T cell receptor beta chains sequenced from a single sample in a study of cytomegalovirus exposure and HLA in healthy donors. With 60 Vbeta and 13 Jbeta primers, the PCR was carried out. Clones were read by immunoSEQ multiplex PCR, and TCRdb kept only the in-frame ones, dropping some. The sample gives 150,000 to 200,000 clones, more than 65% of which show up once; about 4.7% is in the top ten. Sample: PBMCs. Source of these receptors: a man aged 18 to 29 in good health and CMV-seropositive.

The genes are TRBV4-1 and TRBJ2-5, with TRBD2 matching 16 bases. The length of the CDR3 is 17 residues. The germline V gene encodes CDR1 MGHRA and CDR2 YSYEKL. Trimming at V came to 4 bases and at J to 4 bases, leaving 6 bases not matched to a gene. The CDR3 DNA follows: TGCGCCAGCAGCCCGGGACTAGCGGGGGGGCTAGGAGAGACCCAGTACTTC. It yields the protein CASSPGLAGGLGETQYF.

This chain joins TRBV10-3 and TRBJ1-3; D gene unclear. Trimming stripped 3 bases from V and 4 bases from J, with 7 bases between. The germline V gene encodes CDR1 ENHRY and CDR2 SYGVKD. The CDR3 length is 13 residues. CDR3 residues: CAISDISGNTIYF. As DNA, the CDR3 is TGTGCCATCAGTGACATTTCCGGAAACACCATATATTTT.

There are a few counts of this clone. This chain uses TRBV27 with TRBJ2-3, with TRBD2 as a possible D gene (5 bases). This CDR3 has 11 amino acids. CDR1 is MNHEY and CDR2 is SMNVEV in the germline V gene (reference sequence). Trimming cost V 10 bases and J 4 bases, with 9 bases left between them. The CDR3 here is CATRAADTQYF. CDR3 DNA sequence: TGTGCCACGAGGGCCGCAGATACGCAGTATTTT.

The chain couples TRBV5-1 to TRBJ2-3, with D possibly being TRBD1 (6 bases). The V gene lost 1 base and the J gene lost 2 bases, with 20 bases spanning the gap. Germline-derived CDR1 and CDR2 are SGHRS and YFSETQ. There are 18 residues in the CDR3. In nucleotides, the CDR3 is TGCGCCAGCAGCTTGAGTGGTGATGGGACATTGCACACAGATACGCAGTATTTT. Amino acid sequence: CASSLSGDGTLHTDTQYF.